This entry is about one T cell receptor (beta chain). Its antigen is as yet unknown. The conserved final phenylalanine or tryptophan is absent from the CDR3, which likely points to a read error. The data were obtained in a study of molecular identifiers for immune sequencing clone quantification. Preparation of the bulk TCR libraries relied on previously described methods and listed TCR primers. TCRdb redid the calling of the PCR reads with MiXCR, one entry per CDR3 protein. This table holds some 97,000 distinct CDR3 sequences, less than 25% found once. The germline gives CDR1 MNHEY, CDR2 SVGEGT. The CDR3 has 11 residues. V was cut by 6 bases and J by 4 bases, with 6 bases left in between. Overall study results and limits: Among effectors, clones above 20 RNA copies held over 98% of molecules; among naive cells, under 1%.

This TCR came from a human donor in good health. Some libraries in this study had Jurkat cell RNA spiked in. The chain carries TRBV6-2 or TRBV6-3 and TRBJ2-5; D unresolved. The sequenced sample consisted of naive CD8+ T cells from blood, with Jurkat cell RNA spiked in. Indicated subset: FACS-sorted CD8+CD4-CCR7+CD45RA+ naive T cells. The CDR3 DNA is TGTGCCAGCAGCCTCTCAGAGACCCAGTACCTC. It yields the protein CASSLSETQYL.